This T cell receptor beta chain emerged from a study of T cell responses to AZD1222 COVID-19 vaccine. Study summary: The analysis combined second doses at about 4 or about 12 weeks.

Method: immunoSEQ multiplex PCR; TCRdb's copy keeps in-frame clones and lacks some. Of 85,000 to 100,000 clones listed, about 86% were seen once; the top ten hold roughly 6.3%. Trimming at V came to 0 bases and at J to 4 bases, leaving 6 bases not matched to a gene. CDR1 and CDR2 (germline): SGHRS, YFSETQ. This CDR3 is 17 amino acids long. Regarding the study as a whole: Females outnumbered males among donors, who were mostly white British; clonal diversity was possibly underestimated.

In the case of this clone: What it binds is unknown.

Sequences were derived from peripheral blood, sampled on day 0 of AZD1222 vaccination. This chain uses TRBV5-1 with TRBJ2-1, with 11 bases matching TRBD2. This TCR was sampled from an adult in good health. DNA for the CDR3: TGCGCCAGCAGCTTGGCCGAATCTAGCGGGGGGTACAATGAGCAGTTCTTC. As protein: CASSLAESSGGYNEQFF.